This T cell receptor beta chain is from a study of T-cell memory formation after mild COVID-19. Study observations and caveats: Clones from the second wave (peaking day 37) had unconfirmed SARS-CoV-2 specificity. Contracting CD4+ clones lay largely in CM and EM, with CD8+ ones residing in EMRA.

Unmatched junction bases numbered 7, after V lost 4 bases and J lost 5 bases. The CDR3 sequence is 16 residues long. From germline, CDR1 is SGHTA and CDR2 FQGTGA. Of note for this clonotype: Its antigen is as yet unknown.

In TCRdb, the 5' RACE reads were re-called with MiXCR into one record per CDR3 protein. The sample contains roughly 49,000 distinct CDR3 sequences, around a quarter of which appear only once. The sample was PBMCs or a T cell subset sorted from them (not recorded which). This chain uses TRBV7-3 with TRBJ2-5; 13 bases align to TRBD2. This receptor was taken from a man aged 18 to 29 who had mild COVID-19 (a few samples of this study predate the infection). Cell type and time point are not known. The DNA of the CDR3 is TGTGCCAGCAGCTCCGGGACTAGCGGGGCGGGGGAGACCCAGTACTTC. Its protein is CASSSGTSGAGETQYF.